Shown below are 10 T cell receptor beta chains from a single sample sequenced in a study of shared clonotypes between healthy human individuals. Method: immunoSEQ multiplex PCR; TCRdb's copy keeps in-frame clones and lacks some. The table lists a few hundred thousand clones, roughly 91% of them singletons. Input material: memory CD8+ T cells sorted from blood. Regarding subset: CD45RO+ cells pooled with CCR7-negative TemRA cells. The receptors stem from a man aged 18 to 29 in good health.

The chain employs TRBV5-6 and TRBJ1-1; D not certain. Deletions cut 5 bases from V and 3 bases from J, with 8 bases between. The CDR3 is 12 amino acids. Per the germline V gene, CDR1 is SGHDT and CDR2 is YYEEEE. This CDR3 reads CASSQVDTEAFF. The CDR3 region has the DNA TGTGCCAGCAGTCAGGTGGACACTGAAGCTTTCTTT.

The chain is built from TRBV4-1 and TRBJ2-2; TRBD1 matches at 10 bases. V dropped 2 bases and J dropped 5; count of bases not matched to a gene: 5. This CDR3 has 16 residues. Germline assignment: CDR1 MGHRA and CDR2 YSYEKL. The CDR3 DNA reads TGCGCCAGCAGCCAATGGGACAGGGGTGAAACCGGGGAGCTGTTTTTT. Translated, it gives CASSQWDRGETGELFF.

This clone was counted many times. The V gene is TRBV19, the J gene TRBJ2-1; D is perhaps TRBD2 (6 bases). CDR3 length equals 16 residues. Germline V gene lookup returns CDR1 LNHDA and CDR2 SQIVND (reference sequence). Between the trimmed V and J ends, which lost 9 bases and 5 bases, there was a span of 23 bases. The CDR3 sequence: CASSWRARELDNEQFF. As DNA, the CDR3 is TGTGCCAGCTCATGGCGGGCGCGGGAACTGGACAATGAGCAGTTCTTC.

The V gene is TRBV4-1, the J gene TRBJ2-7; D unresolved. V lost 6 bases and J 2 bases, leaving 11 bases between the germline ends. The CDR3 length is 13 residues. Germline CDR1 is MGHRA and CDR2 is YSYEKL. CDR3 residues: CASSPSATYEQYF. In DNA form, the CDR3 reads TGCGCCAGCAGTCCGAGCGCTACCTACGAGCAGTACTTC.

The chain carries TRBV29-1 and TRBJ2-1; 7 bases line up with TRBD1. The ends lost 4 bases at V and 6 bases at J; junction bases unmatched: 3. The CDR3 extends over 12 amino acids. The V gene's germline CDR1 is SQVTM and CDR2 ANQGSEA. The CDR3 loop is CSVGQGSNEQFF. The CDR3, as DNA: TGCAGCGTTGGACAGGGATCCAATGAGCAGTTCTTC.

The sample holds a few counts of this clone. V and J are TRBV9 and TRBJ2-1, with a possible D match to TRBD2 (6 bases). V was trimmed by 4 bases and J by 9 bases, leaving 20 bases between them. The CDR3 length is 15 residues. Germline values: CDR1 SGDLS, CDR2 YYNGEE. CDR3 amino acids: CASSPWGLGGGEQFF. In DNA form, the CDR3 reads TGTGCCAGCAGCCCCTGGGGGTTGGGGGGTGGTGAGCAGTTCTTC.

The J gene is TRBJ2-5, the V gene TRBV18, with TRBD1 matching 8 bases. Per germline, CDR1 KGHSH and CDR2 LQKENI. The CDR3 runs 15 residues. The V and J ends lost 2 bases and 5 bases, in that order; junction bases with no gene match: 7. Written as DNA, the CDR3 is TGTGCCAGCTCACCAAGAACAGGGGGTAGGGAGACCCAGTACTTC. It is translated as CASSPRTGGRETQYF.

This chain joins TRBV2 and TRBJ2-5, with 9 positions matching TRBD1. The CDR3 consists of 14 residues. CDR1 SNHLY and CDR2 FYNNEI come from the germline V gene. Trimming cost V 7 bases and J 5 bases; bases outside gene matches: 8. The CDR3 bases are TGTGCCAGCAAGCCGGGACAGGGATGGGAGACCCAGTACTTC. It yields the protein CASKPGQGWETQYF. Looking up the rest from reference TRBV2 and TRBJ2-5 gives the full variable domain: EPEVTQTPSHQVTQMGQEVILRCVPISNHLYFYWYRQILGQKVEFLVSFYNNEISEKSEIFDDQFSVERPDGSNFTLKIRSTKLEDSAMYFCASKPGQGWETQYFGPGTRLLVL.

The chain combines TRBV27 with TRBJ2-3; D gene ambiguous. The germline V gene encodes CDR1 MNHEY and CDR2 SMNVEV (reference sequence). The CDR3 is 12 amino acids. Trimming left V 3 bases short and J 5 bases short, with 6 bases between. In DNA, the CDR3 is TGTGCCAGCAGTTTGGTGGGAGATACGCAGTATTTT. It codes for CASSLVGDTQYF.

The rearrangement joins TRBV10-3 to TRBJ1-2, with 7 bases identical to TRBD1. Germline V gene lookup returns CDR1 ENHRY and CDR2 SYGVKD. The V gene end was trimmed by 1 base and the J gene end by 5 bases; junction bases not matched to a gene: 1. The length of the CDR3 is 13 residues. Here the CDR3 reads CAISEYRGYGYTF. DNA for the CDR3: TGTGCCATCAGTGAGTACAGGGGTTATGGCTACACCTTC.